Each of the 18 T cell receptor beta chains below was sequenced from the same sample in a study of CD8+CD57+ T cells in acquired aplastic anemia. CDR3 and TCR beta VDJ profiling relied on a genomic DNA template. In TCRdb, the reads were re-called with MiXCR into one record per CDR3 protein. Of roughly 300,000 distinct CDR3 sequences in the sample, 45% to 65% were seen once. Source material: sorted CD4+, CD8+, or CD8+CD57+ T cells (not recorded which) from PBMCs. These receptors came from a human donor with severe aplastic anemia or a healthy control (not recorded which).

This chain's CDR3 is CATSDLIGGTQYF. As DNA, the CDR3 is TGTGCCACCAGTGATTTAATCGGGGGGACCCAGTACTTC. The chain employs TRBV24-1 and TRBJ2-5, with D perhaps matching TRBD2 (6 bases). Trimming shortened V by 1 base and J by 7 bases, and 9 bases separated the two germline ends. CDR1 and CDR2 from the germline V gene are KGHDR and SFDVKD. The CDR3 contains 13 residues.

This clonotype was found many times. DNA of the CDR3: TGTGCCAGCAGCTTCAGACGGGGGAGCACAGATACGCAGTATTTT. Its translation is CASSFRRGSTDTQYF. This chain joins TRBV11-2 and TRBJ2-3; D possibly corresponds to TRBD2 (6 bases). The CDR3 is made up of 15 amino acids. Trimming took 3 bases from V and 0 from J, leaving 10 bases between them. Looked up from germline, CDR1 is SGHAT and CDR2 is FQNNGV.

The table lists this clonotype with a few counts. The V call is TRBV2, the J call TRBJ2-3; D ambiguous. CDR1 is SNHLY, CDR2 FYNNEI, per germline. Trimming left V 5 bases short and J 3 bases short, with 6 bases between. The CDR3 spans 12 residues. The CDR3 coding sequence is TGTGCCAGCAGTTTGGTTACAGATACGCAGTATTTT. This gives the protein CASSLVTDTQYF.

The CDR3 spells CSGWASNYGYTF. The CDR3 coding sequence is TGCAGCGGATGGGCCTCTAACTATGGCTACACCTTC. The chain joins TRBV29-1 to TRBJ1-2; D not certain. V lost 7 bases and J 0 bases, leaving 9 bases between the germline ends. CDR3 length: 12 amino acids. CDR1 and CDR2 from the germline V gene are SQVTM and ANQGSEA. The variable domain in full, completed from reference TRBV29-1 and TRBJ1-2, reads SAVISQKPSRDICQRGTSLTIQCQVDSQVTMMFWYRQQPGQSLTLIATANQGSEATYESGFVIDKFPISRPNLTFSTLTVSNMSPEDSSIYLCSGWASNYGYTFGSGTRLTVV.

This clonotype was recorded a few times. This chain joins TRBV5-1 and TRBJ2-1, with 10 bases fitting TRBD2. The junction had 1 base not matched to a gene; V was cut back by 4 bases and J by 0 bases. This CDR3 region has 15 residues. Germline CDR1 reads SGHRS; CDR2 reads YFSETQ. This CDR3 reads CASSVAGGSYNEQFF. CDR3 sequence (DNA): TGCGCCAGCAGCGTAGCGGGAGGCTCCTACAATGAGCAGTTCTTC.

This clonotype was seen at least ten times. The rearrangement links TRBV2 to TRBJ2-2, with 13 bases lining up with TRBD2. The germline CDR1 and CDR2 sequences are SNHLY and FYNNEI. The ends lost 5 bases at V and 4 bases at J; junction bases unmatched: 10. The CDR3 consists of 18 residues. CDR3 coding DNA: TGTGCCAGCAGTACAGCACCGGGGACTAGCGGGGTCACCGGGGAGCTGTTTTTT. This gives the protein CASSTAPGTSGVTGELFF.

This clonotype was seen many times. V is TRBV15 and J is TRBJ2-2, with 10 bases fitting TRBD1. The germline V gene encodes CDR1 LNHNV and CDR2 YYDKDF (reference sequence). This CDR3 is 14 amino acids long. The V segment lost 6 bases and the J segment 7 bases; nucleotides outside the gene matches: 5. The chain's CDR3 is CATRGDRGNGELFF. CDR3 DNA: TGTGCCACCAGAGGGGACAGGGGTAACGGGGAGCTGTTTTTT.

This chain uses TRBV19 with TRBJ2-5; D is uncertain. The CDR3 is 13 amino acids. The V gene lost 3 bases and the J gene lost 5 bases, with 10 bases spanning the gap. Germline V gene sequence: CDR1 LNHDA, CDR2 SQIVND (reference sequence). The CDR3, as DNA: TGTGCCAGTAGTATTTGGGGTTCCGAGACCCAGTACTTC. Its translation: CASSIWGSETQYF.

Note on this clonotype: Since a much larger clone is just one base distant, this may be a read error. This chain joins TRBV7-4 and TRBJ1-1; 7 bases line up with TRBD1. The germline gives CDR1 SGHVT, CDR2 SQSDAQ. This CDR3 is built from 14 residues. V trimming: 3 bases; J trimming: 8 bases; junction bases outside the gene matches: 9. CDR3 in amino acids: CASSLTPDRPEAFF. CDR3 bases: TGTGCCAGCAGCTTGACCCCGGACAGGCCGGAAGCTTTCTTT.

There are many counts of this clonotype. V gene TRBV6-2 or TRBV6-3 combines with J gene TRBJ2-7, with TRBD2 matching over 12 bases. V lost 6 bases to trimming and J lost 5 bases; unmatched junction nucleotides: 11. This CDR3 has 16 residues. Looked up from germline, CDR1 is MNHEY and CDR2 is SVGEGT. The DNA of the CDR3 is TGTGCCAGCAGGACCCCTTGGACTAGCGGGGAGCACGAGCAGTACTTC. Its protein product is CASRTPWTSGEHEQYF.

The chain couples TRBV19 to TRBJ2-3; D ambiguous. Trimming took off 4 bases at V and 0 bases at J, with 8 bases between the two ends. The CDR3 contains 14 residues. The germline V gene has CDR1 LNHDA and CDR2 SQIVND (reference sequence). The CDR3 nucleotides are TGTGCCAGTAGTAAGCCGCTTAGCACAGATACGCAGTATTTT. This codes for CASSKPLSTDTQYF.

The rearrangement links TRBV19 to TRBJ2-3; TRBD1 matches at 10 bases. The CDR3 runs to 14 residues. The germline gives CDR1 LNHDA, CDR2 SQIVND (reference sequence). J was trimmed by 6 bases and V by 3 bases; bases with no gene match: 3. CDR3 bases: TGTGCCAGTAGTATGTTGGGACAGGGGGATACGCAGTATTTT. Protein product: CASSMLGQGDTQYF. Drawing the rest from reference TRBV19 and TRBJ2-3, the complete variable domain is DGGITQSPKYLFRKEGQNVTLSCEQNLNHDAMYWYRQDPGQGLRLIYYSQIVNDFQKGDIAEGYSVSREKKESFPLTVTSAQKNPTAFYLCASSMLGQGDTQYFGPGTRLTVL.

As DNA, the CDR3 is TGTGCCAGCACAGCTTCAGAGGGCAATCAGCCCCAGCATTTT. Protein product: CASTASEGNQPQHF. V and J are TRBV25-1 and TRBJ1-5; D is uncertain. The germline gives CDR1 MGHDK, CDR2 SYGVNS. CDR3 length: 14 amino acids. Between the trimmed V and J ends, which lost 7 bases and 2 bases, there was a span of 12 bases.

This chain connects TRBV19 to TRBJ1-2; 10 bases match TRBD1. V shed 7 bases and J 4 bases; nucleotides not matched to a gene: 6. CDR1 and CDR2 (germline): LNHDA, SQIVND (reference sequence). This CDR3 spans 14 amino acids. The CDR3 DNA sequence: TGTGCCAGTATCTCGACAGGGGGCCGCTATGGCTACACCTTC. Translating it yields CASISTGGRYGYTF.

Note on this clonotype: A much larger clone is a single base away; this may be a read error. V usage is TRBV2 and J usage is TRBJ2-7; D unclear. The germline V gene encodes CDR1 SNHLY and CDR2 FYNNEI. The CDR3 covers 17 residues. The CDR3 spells CASSERGSSLVGYERYF. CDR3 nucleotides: TGTGCCAGCAGTGAACGCGGATCGAGTTTGGTAGGCTACGAGCGGTACTTC.

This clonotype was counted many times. The CDR3 region has the DNA TGTGCCATCAGTGATGGAGGTGGCTACACCTTC. Protein sequence: CAISDGGGYTF. The chain uses TRBV10-3 and TRBJ1-2; D gene ambiguous. The length of the CDR3 is 11 residues. Germline loops: CDR1 ENHRY, CDR2 SYGVKD. Trimming stripped 3 bases from V and 7 bases from J, with 6 bases between.

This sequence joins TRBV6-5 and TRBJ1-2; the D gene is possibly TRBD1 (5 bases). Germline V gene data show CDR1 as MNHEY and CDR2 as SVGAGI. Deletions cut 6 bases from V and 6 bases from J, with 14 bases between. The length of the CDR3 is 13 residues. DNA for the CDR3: TGTGCCAGCAGGCTGGCGGGGGTAGATGGCTACACCTTC. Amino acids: CASRLAGVDGYTF.

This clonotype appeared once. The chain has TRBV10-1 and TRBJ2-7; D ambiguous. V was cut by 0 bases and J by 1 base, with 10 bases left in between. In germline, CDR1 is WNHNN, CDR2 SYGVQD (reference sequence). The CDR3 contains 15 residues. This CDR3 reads CASSESTIFSYEQYF. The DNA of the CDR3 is TGCGCCAGCAGTGAGTCGACGATTTTTTCCTACGAGCAGTACTTC.